One and the same sample provided the 23 T cell receptor beta chains below, sequenced in a study of OX40 agonist ivuxolimab in advanced cancers. Produced via immunoSEQ multiplex PCR; TCRdb's table is partial and in-frame only. In the table there are tens of thousands of clones, around 89% of which are singletons. Sequenced here: CD4+ or CD8+ T cells sorted from blood, sampled in a trial of the OX40 agonist ivuxolimab. Receptors were obtained from an adult with an advanced solid tumor such as melanoma, head and neck, liver or kidney cancer.

The chain has TRBV7-9 and TRBJ1-1, with D possibly being TRBD1 (6 bases). The V gene lost 10 bases and the J gene lost 3 bases, with 12 bases spanning the gap. CDR1 and CDR2 from the germline V gene are SEHNR and FQNEAQ (reference sequence). This CDR3 is 12 amino acids long. CDR3 in DNA: TGTGCCATCGCCCCAGGGGACACTGAAGCTTTCTTT. It translates to CAIAPGDTEAFF.

The chain is built from TRBV27 and TRBJ2-7; 10 bases are shared with TRBD1. After removal of 6 bases from V and 6 bases from J, the junction contained 8 bases not matched to a gene. The CDR3 loop spans 14 amino acids. CDR1 MNHEY and CDR2 SMNVEV come from the germline V gene (reference sequence). The CDR3 here is CASSSGTGASEQYF. CDR3 nucleotide sequence: TGTGCCAGCAGCTCCGGGACAGGGGCCTCCGAGCAGTACTTC.

The J gene is TRBJ1-4, the V gene TRBV14; D call uncertain. V was pared by 2 bases and J by 7 bases, with 11 bases between. The CDR3 covers 14 residues. Looked up from germline, CDR1 is SGHDN and CDR2 is FVKESK. The CDR3 is CASSQQAMSEKLFF. CDR3 DNA: TGTGCCAGCAGCCAACAAGCCATGTCTGAAAAACTGTTTTTT.

This chain connects TRBV19 to TRBJ2-6; TRBD1 agrees at 9 bases. The CDR3 consists of 17 residues. V lost 1 base and J lost 1; bases outside the gene matches: 2. Germline assignment: CDR1 LNHDA and CDR2 SQIVND (reference sequence). CDR3 bases: TGTGCCAGTAGTATAGGGACAGGGGAGTCTGGGGCCAACGTCCTGACTTTC. The encoded protein is CASSIGTGESGANVLTF. The full variable domain, rest sourced from reference TRBV19 and TRBJ2-6, is DGGITQSPKYLFRKEGQNVTLSCEQNLNHDAMYWYRQDPGQGLRLIYYSQIVNDFQKGDIAEGYSVSREKKESFPLTVTSAQKNPTAFYLCASSIGTGESGANVLTFGAGSRLTVL.

The chain carries TRBV28 and TRBJ2-3; D ambiguous. Germline CDR1 MDHEN, CDR2 SYDVKM. V shed 5 bases and J shed 0 bases, with 15 bases lying between them. The CDR3 has 16 residues. DNA of the CDR3: TGTGCCAGCAGTCCCCCACGGAGTACTAGCACAGATACGCAGTATTTT. Its translation is CASSPPRSTSTDTQYF.

The chain recombines TRBV29-1 with TRBJ1-2; TRBD1 might be the D (5 bases). Deletions cut 1 base from V and 9 bases from J, with 18 bases between. The CDR3 contains 14 residues. Looked up from germline, CDR1 is SQVTM and CDR2 is ANQGSEA. The CDR3 region has the DNA TGCAGCGTTGAAGGGGGCAGGGCCCTCGGAAGCTACACCTTC. Protein: CSVEGGRALGSYTF.

The rearrangement joins TRBV7-3 to TRBJ2-1; a weak D match, TRBD2 (6 bases). CDR1 and CDR2 (germline): SGHTA, FQGTGA. V gave up 4 bases and J gave up 0 bases, with 13 bases separating them. The CDR3 consists of 16 residues. CDR3 residues: CASSSFAGSSYNEQFF. CDR3 in DNA: TGTGCCAGCAGCTCCTTTGCGGGAAGCTCCTACAATGAGCAGTTCTTC.

This chain connects TRBV19 to TRBJ2-7; the D is unclear. The CDR3 extends over 13 amino acids. V was cut by 3 bases and J by 4 bases, with 10 bases left in between. Germline assignment: CDR1 LNHDA and CDR2 SQIVND (reference sequence). DNA for the CDR3: TGTGCCAGTAGTATTGGCCAGCAGTACGAGCAGTACTTC. Encoded protein: CASSIGQQYEQYF. The full variable domain, its missing parts supplied by reference TRBV19 and TRBJ2-7, is DGGITQSPKYLFRKEGQNVTLSCEQNLNHDAMYWYRQDPGQGLRLIYYSQIVNDFQKGDIAEGYSVSREKKESFPLTVTSAQKNPTAFYLCASSIGQQYEQYFGPGTRLTVT.

This clone was detected only once. This sequence joins TRBV5-1 and TRBJ2-7; D is undetermined. The CDR3 is 13 residues long. Trimming took 2 bases from V and 4 from J, leaving 10 bases between them. Germline loops: CDR1 SGHRS, CDR2 YFSETQ. CDR3 residues: CASSFGIVYEQYF. The CDR3 DNA sequence: TGCGCCAGCAGCTTCGGCATCGTTTACGAGCAGTACTTC.

The chain carries TRBV5-7 and TRBJ1-1; D remains unclear. TRBV5-7 is labeled an ORF, and its function is uncertain. V shed 0 bases and J shed 0 bases, with 15 bases lying between them. There are 17 residues in the CDR3. The CDR3 DNA sequence: TGTGCCAGCAGCTTGGGGGCCCATGGGAGTGTGAACACTGAAGCTTTCTTT. This sequence encodes CASSLGAHGSVNTEAFF.

This sequence joins TRBV5-4 and TRBJ2-1; D is undetermined. The CDR3 consists of 15 residues. V was clipped by 2 bases and J by 0 bases, with 9 bases between them. CDR1 and CDR2 (germline): SGHNT, YYREEE (reference sequence). The CDR3 region has the DNA TGTGCCAGCAGCTTAATAGGAGTCTCCTACAATGAGCAGTTCTTC. Its translation: CASSLIGVSYNEQFF.

This clone has just one count. This chain joins TRBV2 and TRBJ1-5; D call uncertain. CDR1 is SNHLY and CDR2 is FYNNEI in the germline V gene. V shed 7 bases and J shed 0 bases, with 10 bases lying between them. This CDR3 has 14 residues. For the CDR3, the DNA is TGTGCCAGCACCGGCAGGCTTAGCAATCAGCCCCAGCATTTT. This codes for CASTGRLSNQPQHF. The entire variable domain, with the rest obtained from reference TRBV2 and TRBJ1-5, is as follows: EPEVTQTPSHQVTQMGQEVILRCVPISNHLYFYWYRQILGQKVEFLVSFYNNEISEKSEIFDDQFSVERPDGSNFTLKIRSTKLEDSAMYFCASTGRLSNQPQHFGDGTRLSIL.

The chain employs TRBV5-5 and TRBJ1-1; D possibly corresponds to TRBD1 (5 bases). This CDR3 is 13 amino acids long. V shed 5 bases and J shed 1 base, with 9 bases lying between them. Per germline, CDR1 SGHKS and CDR2 YYEKEE (reference sequence). CDR3: CASRYTGNTEAFF. CDR3 nucleotide sequence: TGTGCCAGCAGATATACAGGGAACACTGAAGCTTTCTTT.

The CDR3 reads CASSGPPTDTQYF. For the CDR3, the DNA is TGTGCCAGCAGTGGGCCTCCCACAGATACGCAGTATTTT. The rearrangement links TRBV28 to TRBJ2-3; D remains ambiguous. CDR1 is MDHEN, CDR2 SYDVKM, per germline. The CDR3 spans 13 residues. Trimming removed 5 bases at V and 2 bases at J, with 8 bases between.

This clone has a single count. This sequence joins TRBV19 and TRBJ2-3, with 8 bases aligning to TRBD1. The V segment lost 6 bases and the J segment 4 bases; nucleotides outside the gene matches: 6. The length of the CDR3 is 14 residues. The germline CDR1 and CDR2 sequences are LNHDA and SQIVND (reference sequence). The CDR3 region has the DNA TGTGCCAGTAGCAGGGGGCCTTTAGCAGATACGCAGTATTTT. Amino acid sequence: CASSRGPLADTQYF. Variable domain in full (rest from reference TRBV19 and TRBJ2-3): DGGITQSPKYLFRKEGQNVTLSCEQNLNHDAMYWYRQDPGQGLRLIYYSQIVNDFQKGDIAEGYSVSREKKESFPLTVTSAQKNPTAFYLCASSRGPLADTQYFGPGTRLTVL.

The V gene is TRBV18, the J gene TRBJ2-5; tentative D call: TRBD1 (5 bases). The J call may be in error: the DNA end matches TRBJ2-7 better. Germline CDR1 KGHSH, CDR2 LQKENI. This CDR3 spans 14 amino acids. The CDR3 sequence is CASSPPDTAYEQYF. The DNA for the CDR3 is TGTGCCAGCTCACCACCGGACACTGCCTACGAGCAGTACTTC.

A few counts support this clone. The junction shows a germline mismatch at one end, possibly a read error. CDR3 region: CASSDSWANVLTF. Written as DNA, the CDR3 is TGTGCCAGCAGTGACTCTTGGGCCAACGTCCTGACTTTC. The rearrangement links TRBV25-1 to TRBJ2-6; D not certain. Germline V gene data show CDR1 as MGHDK and CDR2 as SYGVNS. The length of the CDR3 is 13 residues.

The chain carries TRBV5-4 and TRBJ2-7, with D tentatively TRBD1 or TRBD2 (5 bases each). Germline V gene lookup returns CDR1 SGHNT and CDR2 YYREEE (reference sequence). The V gene lost 4 bases and the J gene lost 2 bases, with 16 bases spanning the gap. There are 15 residues in the CDR3. The CDR3 DNA sequence: TGTGCCAGCAGCCTAACAGGTGTGGGGGCCTACGAGCAGTACTTC. Amino acids: CASSLTGVGAYEQYF.

The V call is TRBV30, the J call TRBJ1-3; D unresolved. CDR3 length: 14 amino acids. The V end lost 3 bases, the J end lost 4 bases, and 13 bases lay between the germline ends. Germline V gene data show CDR1 as GTSNPN and CDR2 as SVGIG (reference sequence). CDR3 region: CAWRSDLGGNTIYF. In DNA, the CDR3 is TGTGCCTGGAGATCTGACCTAGGGGGAAACACCATATATTTT.

The chain couples TRBV5-1 to TRBJ1-5; 7 bases map to TRBD1. V was pared by 6 bases and J by 0 bases, with 12 bases of the junction left unmatched. CDR1 is SGHRS, CDR2 YFSETQ, per germline. This CDR3 contains 17 residues. CDR3 coding DNA: TGCGCCAGCATAGACAGGGTCTGCGGATATAGCAATCAGCCCCAGCATTTT. It translates to CASIDRVCGYSNQPQHF.

V gene TRBV19 combines with J gene TRBJ2-7; 9 positions agree with TRBD1. The germline CDR1 and CDR2 sequences are LNHDA and SQIVND (reference sequence). Trimming cost V 6 bases and J 3 bases; bases outside gene matches: 6. This CDR3 is 14 amino acids long. This CDR3 reads CASREQGANYEQYF. CDR3 sequence (DNA): TGTGCCAGTAGGGAACAGGGGGCCAACTACGAGCAGTACTTC.

This chain uses TRBV7-9 with TRBJ2-7, with 10 bases identical to TRBD2. V dropped 2 bases and J dropped 2; count of bases not matched to a gene: 12. The CDR3 covers 18 residues. Per the germline V gene, CDR1 is SEHNR and CDR2 is FQNEAQ (reference sequence). The CDR3 is CASSLRPSGGLNPYEQYF. The CDR3 nucleotides read TGTGCCAGCAGCTTAAGGCCTAGCGGGGGACTAAACCCCTACGAGCAGTACTTC. The full variable domain, its missing parts supplied by reference TRBV7-9 and TRBJ2-7, is DTGVSQNPRHKITKRGQNVTFRCDPISEHNRLYWYRQTLGQGPEFLTYFQNEAQLEKSRLLSDRFSAERPKGSFSTLEIQRTEQGDSAMYLCASSLRPSGGLNPYEQYFGPGTRLTVT.

V gene TRBV6-6 combines with J gene TRBJ1-5; D perhaps matches TRBD1 (6 bases). Germline V CDR1 and CDR2: MNHNY, SVGAGI (reference sequence). The V and J ends lost 7 bases and 3 bases respectively, with 16 bases between them. CDR3 length: 15 amino acids. The CDR3 reads CASTQTGSNNQPQHF. CDR3 coding DNA: TGTGCCAGCACCCAAACAGGGAGTAACAATCAGCCCCAGCATTTT.